Detailed here is one T cell receptor beta chain. This sample was included in a study of shared clonotypes between healthy human individuals. Splitting of each subset's genomic DNA was done evenly across several immunoSEQ plates. The team ran DNA from unsorted PBMCs on ten immunoSEQ deep assay plates for sequencing. Clones were read by immunoSEQ multiplex PCR, and TCRdb kept only the in-frame ones, dropping some. The data hold about half a million clones, with around 73% observed a single time. This TCR was sampled from a woman in her thirties or forties in good health. Some clones in this sample may be carry-over from other donors' samples. Specimen: PBMCs.

For the CDR3, the DNA is TGTGCCAGCAGCTTACCGCTCTCCACTGCGAACACCGGGGAGCTGTTTTTT. This codes for CASSLPLSTANTGELFF. The chain joins TRBV7-9 to TRBJ2-2; D gene uncertain. V was clipped by 2 bases and J by 0 bases, with 13 bases between them. The length of the CDR3 is 17 residues. CDR1 is SEHNR and CDR2 is FQNEAQ in the germline V gene (reference sequence).